This T cell receptor (beta chain) was sequenced for a study of T-cell memory formation after mild COVID-19. Remarks on this clonotype: Its antigen is still unknown.

Study-wide results and caveats: CD8+ contracting clones occupied EMRA, while CD4+ ones occupied mainly CM and EM. Clones contracting day 15 to 85 were balanced CD4/CD8; later expanders leaned CD4+. The appearance of some responding clones in pre-infection memory suggested that cross-reactive memory joined.

TCRdb independently ran MiXCR on the 5' RACE reads; one entry per CDR3 protein. The repertoire holds 360,000 or so distinct CDR3 sequences, with under 30% as singletons. Germline CDR1 and CDR2: LNHDA and SQIVND (reference sequence). The CDR3 has 15 amino acids. V was clipped by 3 bases and J by 6 bases; unmatched bases: 6. The receptor comes from an adult woman who had mild COVID-19 (a few samples of this study predate the infection). Cell type and time point are not known. Sequences were obtained from PBMCs or a T cell subset sorted from them (not recorded which). This sequence joins TRBV19 and TRBJ2-1; 9 bases are shared with TRBD2. The CDR3 region has the DNA TGTGCCAGTAGTATTGGCGGGAGGGACCTCAATGAGCAGTTCTTC. Encoded protein: CASSIGGRDLNEQFF. Full variable domain (missing parts from reference TRBV19 and TRBJ2-1): DGGITQSPKYLFRKEGQNVTLSCEQNLNHDAMYWYRQDPGQGLRLIYYSQIVNDFQKGDIAEGYSVSREKKESFPLTVTSAQKNPTAFYLCASSIGGRDLNEQFFGPGTRLTVL.